The T cell receptor beta chain described here comes from a study of T-cell reconstitution after alpha-beta-depleted transplantation in children. The CDR3 spans 11 residues. V lost 7 bases, J lost 8 bases, and 11 bases lay in between. The germline CDR1 and CDR2 sequences are SQVTM and ANQGSEA. The library targeted TCRbeta and was prepared with unique molecular identifiers. From the PCR reads, TCRdb called clonotypes with MiXCR, one entry per CDR3 protein. This repertoire shows roughly 500,000 distinct CDR3 sequences, 15% to 20% found once; its top ten account for 3% to 3.5%. The TCR comes from a human donor who donated a stem cell graft to a child with acute lymphoblastic leukemia. The sample in question was PBMCs from the stem cell graft donor, obtained from the stem cell graft. J is TRBJ1-4 and V is TRBV29-1, with TRBD1 as a possible D gene (6 bases). CDR3 amino acids: CSGGGREKLFF. In DNA form, the CDR3 reads TGCAGCGGCGGGGGGCGCGAAAAACTGTTTTTT.